Shown below are 9 T cell receptor beta chains from a single sample sequenced in a study of T-cell reconstitution after alpha-beta-depleted transplantation in children. Molecular barcoding with unique molecular identifiers was used for the TCRbeta library. TCRdb called the PCR reads again in MiXCR, with one record for every CDR3 protein. The repertoire includes approximately 170,000 distinct CDR3 sequences, 11% of them detected once, and roughly an eighth sits in the top ten. The sample consisted of PBMCs, taken before TCRalphabeta/CD19-depleted stem cell transplant. The receptor source for this set is a boy aged 2-9 years with acute myeloid leukemia, due to receive a stem cell transplant.

The table lists this clonotype with many counts. The rearrangement links TRBV24-1 to TRBJ1-2; TRBD1 might be the D (6 bases). Trimming shortened V by 6 bases and J by 4 bases, and 8 bases separated the two germline ends. Germline-derived CDR1 and CDR2 are KGHDR and SFDVKD. The length of the CDR3 is 12 residues. The CDR3 loop reads CATSPGAYGYTF. In DNA, the CDR3 is TGTGCCACCAGTCCGGGGGCCTATGGCTACACCTTC.

This clonotype was detected ten times or more. This chain uses TRBV7-9 with TRBJ2-3, with 8 bases matching TRBD2. The junction had 7 bases not matched to a gene; V was cut back by 4 bases and J by 1 base. CDR3 length: 16 residues. Germline-derived CDR1 and CDR2 are SEHNR and FQNEAQ (reference sequence). The DNA of the CDR3 is TGTGCCAGCAGCTCCGGGACTAGGGGGGGCACAGATACGCAGTATTTT. Encoded protein: CASSSGTRGGTDTQYF. Variable domain in full (rest from reference TRBV7-9 and TRBJ2-3): DTGVSQNPRHKITKRGQNVTFRCDPISEHNRLYWYRQTLGQGPEFLTYFQNEAQLEKSRLLSDRFSAERPKGSFSTLEIQRTEQGDSAMYLCASSSGTRGGTDTQYFGPGTRLTVL.

This clonotype was picked up many times. This chain uses TRBV28 with TRBJ1-3; D unresolved. Trimming cost V 8 bases and J 4 bases, with 12 bases left between them. Germline V CDR1 and CDR2: MDHEN, SYDVKM. The CDR3 has 13 residues. CDR3 residues: CASWARTGNTIYF. The CDR3 bases are TGTGCCAGCTGGGCCCGCACGGGAAACACCATATATTTT.

This clonotype has at least ten counts. The V gene is TRBV19, the J gene TRBJ2-3; D unclear. V was cut by 5 bases and J by 4 bases, with 10 bases left in between. CDR3 length: 13 residues. Per the germline V gene, CDR1 is LNHDA and CDR2 is SQIVND (reference sequence). In DNA form, the CDR3 reads TGTGCCAGTAGTCTCTTACTGGCAGATACGCAGTATTTT. Amino acids: CASSLLLADTQYF.

This clonotype was recorded many times. The chain couples TRBV5-1 to TRBJ2-3, with D maybe TRBD1 (6 bases). The CDR3 spans 15 residues. Between the trimmed V and J ends, which lost 0 bases and 4 bases, there was a span of 12 bases. CDR1 is SGHRS and CDR2 is YFSETQ in the germline V gene. This chain's CDR3 is CASSLGVQGADTQYF. Written as DNA, the CDR3 is TGCGCCAGCAGCTTGGGTGTACAGGGAGCAGATACGCAGTATTTT. The whole variable domain, filled in from reference TRBV5-1 and TRBJ2-3, reads KAGVTQTPRYLIKTRGQQVTLSCSPISGHRSVSWYQQTPGQGLQFLFEYFSETQRNKGNFPGRFSGRQFSNSRSEMNVSTLELGDSALYLCASSLGVQGADTQYFGPGTRLTVL.

Comments on this clonotype: A single base separates this from a much larger clone, so it may be a read error. The CDR3 nucleotides read TGTGCCAGCAGTGAAGACTACACAGATACGCAGTATTTT. This codes for CASSEDYTDTQYF. The chain recombines TRBV2 with TRBJ2-3, with D uncertain. The V and J ends lost 1 base and 2 bases respectively, with 4 bases between them. Germline CDR1 reads SNHLY; CDR2 reads FYNNEI. This CDR3 is 13 amino acids long.

In its sample, this clonotype was seen many times. The CDR3 DNA is TGTGCCAGCAGTCCAGAGGGCAGGGGAACCTACGAGCAGTACTTC. Residues: CASSPEGRGTYEQYF. The rearrangement uses TRBV5-6 and TRBJ2-7; perhaps TRBD1 as D (6 bases). Per the germline V gene, CDR1 is SGHDT and CDR2 is YYEEEE. Trimming shortened V by 5 bases and J by 2 bases, and 17 bases separated the two germline ends. The CDR3 is 15 amino acids.

In its sample, this clonotype was seen many times. This chain connects TRBV20-1 to TRBJ1-5; 7 nucleotides line up with TRBD1. CDR3 length: 14 residues. V lost 6 bases and J lost 4; bases outside the gene matches: 9. Germline assignment: CDR1 DFQATT and CDR2 SNEGSKA (reference sequence). CDR3 region: CSAQEGADNQPQHF. CDR3 DNA sequence: TGCAGTGCCCAAGAGGGGGCGGATAATCAGCCCCAGCATTTT.

The J gene is TRBJ2-7, the V gene TRBV4-2, with TRBD1 matching 7 bases. CDR1 and CDR2 (germline): LGHNA, YNFKEQ. J gave up 3 bases and V 1 base, and 6 bases lay outside the gene matches. The CDR3 has 15 amino acids. The CDR3 is CASSQAWDRVYEQYF. The CDR3 DNA sequence: TGTGCCAGCAGCCAAGCTTGGGACAGAGTCTACGAGCAGTACTTC.